These T cell receptor beta chains were read from a single sample in a study of shared clonotypes between healthy human individuals. Sequencing was performed with immunoSEQ multiplex PCR; in TCRdb, only in-frame clones are kept and a portion is missing. The sample records roughly 2.2 million clones, about nine tenths being singletons. The specimen sequenced was naive CD4+ T cells from PBMCs. The receptors here all came from a man between 18 and 29 years old in good health. Some clones in this sample may be carry-over from other donors' samples. CDR3s include the opening cysteine and the closing phenylalanine or tryptophan. Fields, in order: clone size, D gene, V gene, J gene, CDR3 DNA, CDR3 protein. D genes are given only for firm matches. Clone size is not always given. Where it is, it says once, few, many or a class for expanded clones.

size: -; D: -; V: TRBV18; J: TRBJ1-5; DNA: TGTGCCAGCTCTAGCCCCGGGGGCAATCAGCCCCAGCATTTT; CDR3: CASSSPGGNQPQHF
size: -; D: -; V: TRBV29-1; J: TRBJ2-1; DNA: TGCAGCGTTGCCGAATACTCCTACAATGAGCAGTTCTTC; CDR3: CSVAEYSYNEQFF
size: -; D: -; V: TRBV7-6; J: TRBJ1-1; DNA: TGTGCCAGCAGCTTAGTGGACGGTGAAGCTTTCTTT; CDR3: CASSLVDGEAFF
size: once; D: -; V: TRBV11-1; J: TRBJ1-1; DNA: TGTGCCAGCAGCCCAAGGACACCCCAGGGAGCTTTCTTT; CDR3: CASSPRTPQGAFF
size: -; D: TRBD2; V: TRBV5-1; J: TRBJ2-7; DNA: TGCGCCAGCAACCCAGATCAACTAGCGGGGGTCTACGAGCAGTACTTC; CDR3: CASNPDQLAGVYEQYF
size: -; D: -; V: TRBV18; J: TRBJ2-1; DNA: TGTGCCAGCTCACGGTGGGTTGATTTGGACAATGAGCAGTTCTTC; CDR3: CASSRWVDLDNEQFF
size: -; D: -; V: TRBV5-4; J: TRBJ1-2; DNA: TGTGCCAGCAGCCCCGTGGGGGGGGCGCGGGTCTATGGCTACACCTTC; CDR3: CASSPVGGARVYGYTF
size: -; D: TRBD1; V: TRBV29-1; J: TRBJ2-7; DNA: TGCAGCGTCCGGTACGGACAGGGGAACTACGAGCAGTACTTC; CDR3: CSVRYGQGNYEQYF
size: once; D: TRBD2; V: TRBV19; J: TRBJ2-5; DNA: TGTGCCAGTAGTATAACTAGCGGGAGTGGAGAGACCCAGTACTTC; CDR3: CASSITSGSGETQYF
size: -; D: TRBD1; V: TRBV7-3; J: TRBJ2-1; DNA: TGTGCCAGCAGCAAGACCGGGACAGGGGGGTACAATGAGCAGTTCTTC; CDR3: CASSKTGTGGYNEQFF
size: -; D: -; V: TRBV15; J: TRBJ1-5; DNA: TGTGCCACCAGCAGGGGGGGAGGGGGTGGCCAGCCCCAGCATTTT; CDR3: CATSRGGGGGQPQHF
size: -; D: -; V: TRBV10-3; J: TRBJ2-5; DNA: TGTGCCATCAGTGAGCTCCCGGCTGAGACCCAGTACTTC; CDR3: CAISELPAETQYF
size: once; D: -; V: TRBV6-5; J: TRBJ2-6; DNA: TGTGCCAGCAGGATGGGGGCTGGGGCCAACGTCCTGACTTTC; CDR3: CASRMGAGANVLTF
size: -; D: TRBD1; V: TRBV19; J: TRBJ1-5; DNA: TGTGCCAGTAGTCCGACCAGGGGGCAGCCCCAGCATTTT; CDR3: CASSPTRGQPQHF
size: -; D: -; V: TRBV6-1; J: TRBJ2-7; DNA: TGTGCCAGCATGGCCTCCCGCGAGCAGTACTTC; CDR3: CASMASREQYF
size: -; D: -; V: TRBV27; J: TRBJ2-1; DNA: TGTGCCAGCAGTTTTTCATCAGGGGTCAATGAGCAGTTCTTC; CDR3: CASSFSSGVNEQFF
size: -; D: -; V: TRBV27; J: TRBJ1-1; DNA: TGTGCCAGCAGCGAGCAGGGGCGGGGGACTGAAGCTTTCTTT; CDR3: CASSEQGRGTEAFF
size: -; D: TRBD1; V: TRBV9; J: TRBJ2-3; DNA: TGTGCCAGCAGCGCACGACAGGGGGACACAGATACGCAGTATTTT; CDR3: CASSARQGDTDTQYF
size: -; D: -; V: TRBV15; J: TRBJ2-6; DNA: TGTGCCACCAGCAGAGGGAGAGGATCGGGGGCCAACGTCCTGACTTTC; CDR3: CATSRGRGSGANVLTF
size: -; D: TRBD2; V: TRBV6-6; J: TRBJ2-3; DNA: TGTGCCAGCAGATATCTAGCGGGGGTGAGCACAGATACGCAGTATTTT; CDR3: CASRYLAGVSTDTQYF
size: -; D: TRBD2; V: TRBV6-6; J: TRBJ2-7; DNA: TGTGCCAGCAGTTACTCCGGGACTAGCTACGAGCAGTACTTC; CDR3: CASSYSGTSYEQYF
size: -; D: -; V: TRBV20-1; J: TRBJ2-1; DNA: TGCAGTGCTGGGGGGAGAGTCGCGCAGTTCTTC; CDR3: CSAGGRVAQFF
size: -; D: -; V: TRBV11-1; J: TRBJ2-1; DNA: TGTGCCAGCAGCTTAATCCGTGGGGGAAGGGTCAATGAGCAGTTCTTC; CDR3: CASSLIRGGRVNEQFF
size: -; D: -; V: TRBV9; J: TRBJ1-4; DNA: TGTGCCAGCAGCGGCGAAGGGGGACCCACTAATGAAAAACTGTTTTTT; CDR3: CASSGEGGPTNEKLFF